The 30 T cell receptor beta chains presented below share a single source sample, sequenced in a study of regulatory T cells in long-lasting Graves disease. Researchers made TCR beta libraries by using iRepertoire HTBI primers and running Arm-PCR on CDR3 regions. MiXCR, run by TCRdb on the multiplex PCR reads, gives a single entry per CDR3 protein. The repertoire holds about 470,000 distinct CDR3 sequences, less than 25% seen once, with about 8.3% in the top ten. Time point here: persistent/refractory GD, antithyroid drugs over 5 years with positive TRAb. From RNA extracted from PBMCs, the TCR library was made. The material sequenced was peripheral blood mononuclear cells (PBMCs), taken when the disease was refractory, from a patient treated with antithyroid drugs. The receptors originated from a female donor with Graves disease.

The CDR3 DNA sequence: TGTGCCAGCAGCTCCCCAACCCAAGGGGTCTTGGAGCAGTTCTTC. Protein product: CASSSPTQGVLEQFF. The V call is TRBV7-2, the J call TRBJ2-1, with a possible D match to TRBD1 (5 bases). CDR3 length equals 15 residues. V was pared by 4 bases and J by 10 bases, with 20 bases between. Germline CDR1 reads SGHTA; CDR2 reads FQGNSA.

This chain connects TRBV7-2 to TRBJ2-7; 8 bases match TRBD1. Looked up from germline, CDR1 is SGHTA and CDR2 is FQGNSA. This CDR3 is built from 15 residues. Trimming cost V 3 bases and J 5 bases; bases outside gene matches: 9. Here the CDR3 reads CASSFVTGVRDEQYF. In DNA, the CDR3 is TGTGCCAGCAGCTTCGTGACAGGGGTAAGGGACGAGCAGTACTTC. The full variable domain, with the rest looked up from reference TRBV7-2 and TRBJ2-7, is GAGVSQSPSNKVTEKGKDVELRCDPISGHTALYWYRQSLGQGLEFLIYFQGNSAPDKSGLPSDRFSAERTGGSVSTLTIQRTQQEDSAVYLCASSFVTGVRDEQYFGPGTRLTVT.

The chain links TRBV7-6 to TRBJ2-7; D perhaps matches TRBD2 (6 bases). CDR3 length: 15 amino acids. Germline CDR1 SGHVS, CDR2 FNYEAQ. V was clipped by 3 bases and J by 2 bases, with 14 bases between them. CDR3 protein: CASSLEGTDTYEQYF. As DNA, the CDR3 is TGTGCCAGCAGCTTGGAGGGGACCGATACCTACGAGCAGTACTTC.

This clonotype was seen repeatedly, ten times or more. The chain has TRBV28 and TRBJ1-2, with no clear D. Germline assignment: CDR1 MDHEN and CDR2 SYDVKM. Trimming removed 3 bases at V and 0 bases at J, with 8 bases between. This CDR3 region has 14 residues. This chain's CDR3 is CASSFSGANYGYTF. The CDR3 bases are TGTGCCAGCAGTTTCTCGGGAGCTAACTATGGCTACACCTTC.

This clonotype was seen repeatedly, ten times or more. The chain links TRBV12-3 or TRBV12-4 to TRBJ1-5; D is possibly TRBD1 (5 bases). This CDR3 comprises 15 residues. Trimming removed 8 bases from V and 0 bases from J, with 14 bases in between. CDR3 amino acids: CASLPGTGSNQPQHF. CDR3 coding DNA: TGTGCCAGCCTACCCGGGACGGGTAGCAATCAGCCCCAGCATTTT.

V is TRBV13 and J is TRBJ1-3, with 8 bases identical to TRBD1. There are 14 residues in the CDR3. V trimming: 6 bases; J trimming: 3 bases; junction bases outside the gene matches: 4. The germline V gene has CDR1 PRHDT and CDR2 FYEKMQ (reference sequence). In DNA, the CDR3 is TGTGCCAGCAGACGACAGGGGTATGGAAACACCATATATTTT. This gives the protein CASRRQGYGNTIYF.

This clonotype was observed at least ten times. The CDR3 spells CASSMTPYSNQPQHF. The CDR3 nucleotides read TGTGCCAGCAGCATGACACCTTATAGCAATCAGCCCCAGCATTTT. This chain uses TRBV12-3 or TRBV12-4 with TRBJ1-5; D is ambiguous. The CDR3 is made up of 15 amino acids. Trimming left V 6 bases short and J 0 bases short, with 12 bases between.

The sample holds many counts of this clonotype. The V gene is TRBV7-2, the J gene TRBJ2-5, with 9 bases that match TRBD2. V was pared by 1 base and J by 2 bases, with 5 bases of the junction left unmatched. This CDR3 has 16 residues. Germline CDR1 reads SGHTA; CDR2 reads FQGNSA. The CDR3 DNA is TGTGCCAGCAGCTTAGAACCTAGCGGGGTTCAAGAGACCCAGTACTTC. This codes for CASSLEPSGVQETQYF.

The chain joins TRBV6-9 to TRBJ1-6, with 10 nucleotides matching TRBD1. Trimming removed 4 bases from V and 1 base from J; junction bases left unmatched: 1. CDR1 MNHGY and CDR2 SVAAGI come from the germline V gene. This CDR3 has 16 amino acids. The CDR3 reads CASSWTGGSYNSPLHF. DNA for the CDR3: TGTGCCAGCAGTTGGACAGGGGGATCCTATAATTCACCCCTCCACTTT.

V and J are TRBV29-1 and TRBJ2-6, with TRBD2 as a possible D gene (6 bases). Germline CDR1 is SQVTM and CDR2 is ANQGSEA. Trimming stripped 7 bases from V and 0 bases from J, with 19 bases between. The CDR3 has 17 residues. The CDR3 DNA reads as TGCAGCGCGTCCCGGGGGTTGCAAGCCTCTGGGGCCAACGTCCTGACTTTC. Encoded protein: CSASRGLQASGANVLTF. The whole variable domain, remainder taken from reference TRBV29-1 and TRBJ2-6, is SAVISQKPSRDICQRGTSLTIQCQVDSQVTMMFWYRQQPGQSLTLIATANQGSEATYESGFVIDKFPISRPNLTFSTLTVSNMSPEDSSIYLCSASRGLQASGANVLTFGAGSRLTVL.

This clonotype occurred many times. The V gene is TRBV6-5, the J gene TRBJ2-7; 8 nucleotides align to TRBD2. There are 16 residues in the CDR3. CDR1 is MNHEY, CDR2 SVGAGI, per germline. V shed 0 bases and J 0 bases; nucleotides not matched to a gene: 4. For the CDR3, the DNA is TGTGCCAGCAGTTACTCGACCGCGGGAGGCTCCTACGAGCAGTACTTC. The encoded protein is CASSYSTAGGSYEQYF.

The chain is built from TRBV7-9 and TRBJ2-7, with D hard to call. The length of the CDR3 is 14 residues. With 4 bases removed from V and 3 bases from J, the gap between germline ends came to 13 bases. Germline values: CDR1 SEHNR, CDR2 FQNEAQ (reference sequence). The CDR3 loop is CASSSTGIHYEQYF. The CDR3 DNA follows: TGTGCCAGCAGCTCGACTGGGATCCACTACGAGCAGTACTTC.

There are many counts of this clonotype. The V call is TRBV3-1, the J call TRBJ1-1, with TRBD1 matching over 10 bases. The CDR3 covers 15 residues. CDR1 and CDR2 (germline): LGHDT, YNNKEL (reference sequence). J lost 7 bases, V lost 4 bases, and 9 bases had no gene match. CDR3 sequence reads: CASSRHPGQGNEAFF. The CDR3 DNA follows: TGTGCCAGCAGCCGACATCCGGGACAGGGGAATGAAGCTTTCTTT.

The rearrangement joins TRBV5-1 to TRBJ2-7, with D perhaps matching TRBD1 (7 bases). Trimming removed 2 bases from V and 6 bases from J, with 15 bases in between. Germline loops: CDR1 SGHRS, CDR2 YFSETQ. This CDR3 has 14 residues. The CDR3 here is CASSFTGDLSEQYF. In DNA, the CDR3 is TGCGCCAGCAGCTTCACAGGGGACTTATCCGAGCAGTACTTC.

This clonotype appeared a few times. The chain links TRBV27 to TRBJ2-6; D not certain. V was pared by 0 bases and J by 0 bases, with 6 bases between. CDR1 and CDR2 (germline): MNHEY, SMNVEV (reference sequence). This CDR3 contains 16 residues. CDR3 sequence reads: CASSLSSYSGANVLTF. CDR3 nucleotides: TGTGCCAGCAGTTTATCGTCATACTCTGGGGCCAACGTCCTGACTTTC.

The chain links TRBV7-8 to TRBJ1-3; unclear D gene. There are 15 residues in the CDR3. Germline V gene sequence: CDR1 SGHVS, CDR2 FQNEAQ. V gave up 7 bases and J gave up 1 base, with 14 bases separating them. CDR3 region: CASIRLAESGNTIYF. CDR3 nucleotide sequence: TGTGCCAGCATCCGCCTCGCGGAGTCTGGAAACACCATATATTTT.

Remarks on this clonotype: A much bigger clone sits one base away, suggesting this may be a read error. The chain joins TRBV15 to TRBJ1-2, with TRBD1 as a possible D gene (6 bases). This CDR3 is 14 amino acids long. CDR1 is LNHNV, CDR2 YYDKDF, per germline (reference sequence). CDR3 amino acids: CATSSSAGDYGCTF. The CDR3 DNA sequence: TGTGCCACCAGCAGCTCAGCAGGGGACTATGGCTGCACCTTC.

This clonotype was detected only once. Just one base apart from a much larger clone, this may be a read error. The V call is TRBV2, the J call TRBJ2-7; D remains ambiguous. Germline values: CDR1 SNHLY, CDR2 FYNNEI. The CDR3 is 13 amino acids. The CDR3 DNA follows: TGTGCCAGCAGTGAATCTGCTGCCCGCGAGCAGCACTTC. It translates to CASSESAAREQHF.

A few counts support this clonotype. The chain couples TRBV30 to TRBJ1-5; D perhaps matches TRBD1 (5 bases). The CDR3 is made up of 13 amino acids. CDR1 GTSNPN and CDR2 SVGIG come from the germline V gene (reference sequence). With 5 bases removed from V and 5 bases from J, the gap between germline ends came to 13 bases. CDR3: CAWAGGGHQPQHF. DNA for the CDR3: TGTGCCTGGGCTGGGGGGGGACATCAGCCCCAGCATTTT.

In its sample, this clonotype was seen many times. This chain uses TRBV7-8 with TRBJ2-5; 8 bases fit TRBD2. Germline V gives CDR1 SGHVS, CDR2 FQNEAQ. After removal of 3 bases from V and 5 bases from J, the junction contained 8 bases not matched to a gene. The CDR3 loop spans 15 amino acids. The CDR3 sequence is CASSFGTGGHETQYF. CDR3 in DNA: TGTGCCAGCAGCTTTGGAACGGGAGGGCACGAGACCCAGTACTTC.

This clonotype was recorded a few times. V usage is TRBV29-1 and J usage is TRBJ2-2, with a weak D call TRBD2 (6 bases). Per the germline V gene, CDR1 is SQVTM and CDR2 is ANQGSEA. The CDR3 runs to 13 residues. The ends were cut back, 6 bases at V and 5 bases at J, with 13 bases in the middle. CDR3 residues: CSVGGFGTGELFF. CDR3 in DNA: TGCAGCGTGGGGGGTTTCGGGACCGGGGAGCTGTTTTTT.

This clonotype was recorded a few times. The chain recombines TRBV11-2 with TRBJ1-2, with D unresolved. V was shortened by 2 bases and J by 8 bases, with 12 bases between the two germline ends. The CDR3 has 13 amino acids. Germline assignment: CDR1 SGHAT and CDR2 FQNNGV. The CDR3: CASSLSPTWGYTF. The CDR3 DNA sequence: TGTGCCAGCAGCTTATCCCCAACCTGGGGCTACACCTTC.

This clonotype appeared a few times. The chain recombines TRBV7-9 with TRBJ1-4, with 7 bases fitting TRBD1. Trimming took 5 bases from V and 5 from J; bases not matched to a gene: 8. Germline V lookup: CDR1 SEHNR, CDR2 FQNEAQ (reference sequence). The CDR3 loop spans 15 amino acids. The CDR3 here is CASSRRDSPNEKLFF. The CDR3 coding sequence is TGTGCCAGCAGCCGTCGGGACAGCCCAAATGAAAAACTGTTTTTT.

This clonotype was observed many times. The rearrangement links TRBV6-1 to TRBJ2-5, with D maybe TRBD1 (6 bases). Germline CDR1 and CDR2: MNHNS and SASEGT. Trimming stripped 6 bases from V and 1 base from J, with 15 bases between. The CDR3 sequence is 15 residues long. CDR3 residues: CASSDYQGSQETQYF. The DNA of the CDR3 is TGTGCCAGCAGCGATTATCAGGGGTCCCAAGAGACCCAGTACTTC.

This clonotype showed up many times. The V call is TRBV9, the J call TRBJ1-2; 7 bases line up with TRBD1. CDR3 length equals 15 residues. V lost 1 base and J lost 6; bases outside the gene matches: 9. CDR1 and CDR2 from the germline V gene are SGDLS and YYNGEE. This chain's CDR3 is CASSVSPTGHDGYTF. The CDR3, as DNA: TGTGCCAGCAGCGTAAGTCCGACAGGGCATGATGGCTACACCTTC.

The CDR3 DNA reads TGCGCCAGCAGCTTGTCCAGGCCAGTCTCCTACGAGCAGTACTTC. Translated, it gives CASSLSRPVSYEQYF. This rearrangement joins TRBV5-1 to TRBJ2-7; D unclear. Germline loops: CDR1 SGHRS, CDR2 YFSETQ. This CDR3 has 15 amino acids. V gave up 1 base and J gave up 0 bases, with 11 bases separating them.

This clonotype was detected many times. In DNA, the CDR3 is TGTGCCAGCAGTCAGGACTACCAAGAGACCCAGTACTTC. The encoded protein is CASSQDYQETQYF. J is TRBJ2-5 and V is TRBV27, with D perhaps TRBD2 (5 bases). Trimming stripped 5 bases from V and 0 bases from J, with 7 bases between. This CDR3 region has 13 residues. Germline CDR1 and CDR2: MNHEY and SMNVEV (reference sequence).

The rearrangement uses TRBV7-3 and TRBJ2-3; 9 bases map to TRBD2. With V trimmed by 4 bases and J by 2 bases, 10 bases remained unmatched. This CDR3 is 17 amino acids long. The V gene's germline CDR1 is SGHTA and CDR2 FQGTGA. CDR3 DNA: TGTGCCAGCAGCTCCATACGTGGACTAGCGCACACAGATACGCAGTATTTT. Translation gives CASSSIRGLAHTDTQYF.

This clonotype was seen more than once but under ten times. The chain couples TRBV5-1 to TRBJ1-1, with 8 bases fitting TRBD1. The CDR3 covers 16 residues. V lost 0 bases and J lost 1; bases outside the gene matches: 5. Germline CDR1 and CDR2: SGHRS and YFSETQ. CDR3 coding DNA: TGCGCCAGCAGCTTGGCTCCCGGGACAGGGAACACTGAAGCTTTCTTT. It translates to CASSLAPGTGNTEAFF.

This clonotype was counted a few times. The gene calls are TRBV10-3 and TRBJ1-2; 10 positions agree with TRBD1. This CDR3 comprises 16 residues. Trimming took 0 bases from V and 8 from J; bases not matched to a gene: 9. CDR1 is ENHRY and CDR2 is SYGVKD in the germline V gene. The CDR3 loop reads CAISESMDRGTRGYTF. The CDR3 DNA sequence: TGTGCCATCAGTGAGTCGATGGACAGGGGGACGAGAGGCTACACCTTC.